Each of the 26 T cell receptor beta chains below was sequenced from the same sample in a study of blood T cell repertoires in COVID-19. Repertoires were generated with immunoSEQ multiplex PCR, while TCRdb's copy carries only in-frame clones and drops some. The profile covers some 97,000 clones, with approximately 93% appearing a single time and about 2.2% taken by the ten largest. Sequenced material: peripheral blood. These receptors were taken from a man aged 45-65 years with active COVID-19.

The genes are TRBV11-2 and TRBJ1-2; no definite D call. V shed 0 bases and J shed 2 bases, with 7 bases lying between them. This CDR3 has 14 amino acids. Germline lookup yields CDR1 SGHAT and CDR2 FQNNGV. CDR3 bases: TGTGCCAGCAGCTTAGAGGGCAGGAACTATGGCTACACCTTC. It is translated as CASSLEGRNYGYTF. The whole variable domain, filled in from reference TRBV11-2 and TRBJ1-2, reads EAGVAQSPRYKIIEKRQSVAFWCNPISGHATLYWYQQILGQGPKLLIQFQNNGVVDDSQLPKDRFSAERLKGVDSTLKIQPAKLEDSAVYLCASSLEGRNYGYTFGSGTRLTVV.

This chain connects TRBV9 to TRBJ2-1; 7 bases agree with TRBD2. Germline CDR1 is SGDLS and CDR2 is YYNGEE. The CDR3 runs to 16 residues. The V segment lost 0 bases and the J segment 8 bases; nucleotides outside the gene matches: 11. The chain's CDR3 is CASSVEGLAVIDEQFF. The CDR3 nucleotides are TGTGCCAGCAGCGTAGAAGGGCTAGCGGTGATAGATGAGCAGTTCTTC.

The CDR3 DNA follows: TGCGCCAGCAGCCGGAACCGGGACAGGGACTTCTACGAGCAGTACGTC. The encoded protein is CASSRNRDRDFYEQYV. The rearrangement uses TRBV5-1 and TRBJ2-7, with 9 bases fitting TRBD1. The CDR3 totals 16 residues. Germline V lookup: CDR1 SGHRS, CDR2 YFSETQ. The V and J ends lost 4 bases and 3 bases, in that order; junction bases with no gene match: 11.

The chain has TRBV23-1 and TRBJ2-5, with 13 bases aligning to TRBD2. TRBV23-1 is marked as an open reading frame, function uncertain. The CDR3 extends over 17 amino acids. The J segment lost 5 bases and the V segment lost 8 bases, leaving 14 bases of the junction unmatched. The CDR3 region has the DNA TGCGCCAGCTGTAGCAGACGGACTAGCGGGAGTGAGGAGACCCAGTACTTC. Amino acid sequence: CASCSRRTSGSEETQYF.

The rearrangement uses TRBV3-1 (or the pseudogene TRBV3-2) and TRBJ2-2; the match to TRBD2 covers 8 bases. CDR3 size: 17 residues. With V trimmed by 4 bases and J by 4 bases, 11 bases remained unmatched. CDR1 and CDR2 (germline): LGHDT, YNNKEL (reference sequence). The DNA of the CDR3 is TGTGCCAGCAGCCGAGGCCGGGCGGGAGGACCCACCGGGGAGCTGTTTTTT. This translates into CASSRGRAGGPTGELFF.

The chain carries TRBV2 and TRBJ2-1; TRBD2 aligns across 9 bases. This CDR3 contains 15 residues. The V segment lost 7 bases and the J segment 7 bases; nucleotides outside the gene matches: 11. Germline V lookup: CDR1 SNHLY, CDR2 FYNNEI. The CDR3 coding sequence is TGTGCCAGCAAGCACGGCGGGAGGGCCGGGAATGAGCAGTTCTTC. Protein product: CASKHGGRAGNEQFF.

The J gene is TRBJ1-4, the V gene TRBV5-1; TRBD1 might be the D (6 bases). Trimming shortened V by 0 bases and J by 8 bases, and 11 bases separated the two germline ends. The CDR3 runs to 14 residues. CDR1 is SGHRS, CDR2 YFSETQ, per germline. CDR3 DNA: TGCGCCAGCAGCTTGGGGCAGGGGTACGAAAAACTGTTTTTT. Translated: CASSLGQGYEKLFF.

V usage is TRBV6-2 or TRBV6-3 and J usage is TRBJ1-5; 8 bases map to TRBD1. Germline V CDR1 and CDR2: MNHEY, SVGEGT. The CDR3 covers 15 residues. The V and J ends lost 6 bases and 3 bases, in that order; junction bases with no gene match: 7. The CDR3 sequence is CASSRGTGYNQPQHF. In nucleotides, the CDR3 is TGTGCCAGCAGCCGCGGGACAGGATACAATCAGCCCCAGCATTTT.

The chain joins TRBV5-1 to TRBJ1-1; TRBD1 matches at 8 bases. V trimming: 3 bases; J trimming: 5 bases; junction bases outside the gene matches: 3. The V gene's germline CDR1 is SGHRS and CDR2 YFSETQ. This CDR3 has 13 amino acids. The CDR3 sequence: CASSWTGKTEAFF. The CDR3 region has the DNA TGCGCCAGCAGCTGGACAGGGAAAACTGAAGCTTTCTTT.

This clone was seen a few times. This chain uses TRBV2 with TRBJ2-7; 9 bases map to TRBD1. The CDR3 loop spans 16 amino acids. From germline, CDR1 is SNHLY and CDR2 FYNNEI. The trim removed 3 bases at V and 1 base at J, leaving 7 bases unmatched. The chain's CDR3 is CASSEGRDRVSYEQYV. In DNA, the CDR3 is TGTGCCAGCAGTGAGGGCCGGGACAGGGTTTCCTACGAGCAGTACGTC.

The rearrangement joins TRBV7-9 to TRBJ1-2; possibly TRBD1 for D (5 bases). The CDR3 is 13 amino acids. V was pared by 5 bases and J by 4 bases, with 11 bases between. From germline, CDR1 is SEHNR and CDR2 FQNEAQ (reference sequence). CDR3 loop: CASSRTGPYGYTF. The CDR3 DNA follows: TGTGCCAGCAGCCGTACAGGTCCCTATGGCTACACCTTC.

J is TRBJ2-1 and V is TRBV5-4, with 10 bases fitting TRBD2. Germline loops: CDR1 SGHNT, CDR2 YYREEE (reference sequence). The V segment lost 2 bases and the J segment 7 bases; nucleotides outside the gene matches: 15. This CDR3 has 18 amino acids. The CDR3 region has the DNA TGTGCCAGCAGCTTAAAGGTCGGGCTAGCGGGAGACGGTAATGAGCAGTTCTTC. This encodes CASSLKVGLAGDGNEQFF. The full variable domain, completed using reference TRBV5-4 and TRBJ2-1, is ETGVTQSPTHLIKTRGQQVTLRCSSQSGHNTVSWYQQALGQGPQFIFQYYREEENGRGNFPPRFSGLQFPNYSSELNVNALELDDSALYLCASSLKVGLAGDGNEQFFGPGTRLTVL.

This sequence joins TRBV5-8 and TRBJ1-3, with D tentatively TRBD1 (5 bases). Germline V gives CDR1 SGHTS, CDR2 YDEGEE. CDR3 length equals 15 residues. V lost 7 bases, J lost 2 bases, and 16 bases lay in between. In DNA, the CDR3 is TGTGCCAGCCGGGCCAGGGTCCAAGCTGGAAACACCATATATTTT. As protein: CASRARVQAGNTIYF.

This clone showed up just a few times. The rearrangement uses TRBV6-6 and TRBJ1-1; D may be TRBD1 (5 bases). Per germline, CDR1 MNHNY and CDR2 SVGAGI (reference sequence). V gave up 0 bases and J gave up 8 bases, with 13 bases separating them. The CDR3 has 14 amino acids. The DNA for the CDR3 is TGTGCCAGCAGTTACTCTGATTCGCGGACAGAAGCTTTCTTT. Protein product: CASSYSDSRTEAFF.

The CDR3 loop reads CSATGQGRTEAFF. DNA for the CDR3: TGCAGCGCAACTGGACAGGGTAGGACTGAAGCTTTCTTT. The V call is TRBV29-1, the J call TRBJ1-1, with TRBD1 matching over 8 bases. The CDR3 has 13 residues. Trimming at V came to 7 bases and at J to 5 bases, leaving 9 bases not matched to a gene. Germline V gives CDR1 SQVTM, CDR2 ANQGSEA.

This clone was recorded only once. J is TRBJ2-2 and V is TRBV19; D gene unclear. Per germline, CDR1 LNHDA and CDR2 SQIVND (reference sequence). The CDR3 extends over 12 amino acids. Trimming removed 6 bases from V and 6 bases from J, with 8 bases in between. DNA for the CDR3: TGTGCCAGTAGCCATCAGGCCGGGGAGCTGTTTTTT. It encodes CASSHQAGELFF.

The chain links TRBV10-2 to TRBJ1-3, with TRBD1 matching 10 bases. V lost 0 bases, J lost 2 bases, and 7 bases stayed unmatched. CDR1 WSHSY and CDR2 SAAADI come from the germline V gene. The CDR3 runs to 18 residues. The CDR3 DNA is TGCGCCAGCAGTGAGTCTGGGACAGGGGCCTCCACTGGAAACACCATATATTTT. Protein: CASSESGTGASTGNTIYF.

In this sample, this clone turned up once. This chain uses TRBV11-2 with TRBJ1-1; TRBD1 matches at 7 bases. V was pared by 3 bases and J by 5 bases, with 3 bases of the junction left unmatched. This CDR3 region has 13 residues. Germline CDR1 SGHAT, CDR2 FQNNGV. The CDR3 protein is CASSFLRGTEAFF. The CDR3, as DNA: TGTGCCAGCAGCTTCCTCAGGGGGACTGAAGCTTTCTTT.

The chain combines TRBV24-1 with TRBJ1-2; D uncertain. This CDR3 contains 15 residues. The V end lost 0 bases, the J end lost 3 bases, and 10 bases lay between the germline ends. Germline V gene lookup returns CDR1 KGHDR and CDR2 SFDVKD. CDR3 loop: CATSDLSPRYYGYTF. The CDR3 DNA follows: TGTGCCACCAGTGATTTGTCACCCAGGTACTATGGCTACACCTTC.

The CDR3 protein is CASSEDRTSSEQFF. The DNA of the CDR3 is TGTGCCAGCAGTGAAGACAGGACTAGCTCTGAGCAGTTCTTC. V and J are TRBV2 and TRBJ2-1; TRBD2 matches at 8 bases. The J segment lost 9 bases and the V segment lost 1 base, leaving 5 bases of the junction unmatched. Germline loops: CDR1 SNHLY, CDR2 FYNNEI. This CDR3 has 14 residues.

This CDR3 is CASSRTGMGTEAFF. The CDR3 coding sequence is TGTGCCAGCAGCCGGACAGGGATGGGCACTGAAGCTTTCTTT. V and J are TRBV6-5 and TRBJ1-1; 8 bases map to TRBD1. Losses at the gene ends were 6 bases for V and 4 bases for J; bases not matched to a gene: 7. Germline V CDR1 and CDR2: MNHEY, SVGAGI. The CDR3 is 14 residues long.

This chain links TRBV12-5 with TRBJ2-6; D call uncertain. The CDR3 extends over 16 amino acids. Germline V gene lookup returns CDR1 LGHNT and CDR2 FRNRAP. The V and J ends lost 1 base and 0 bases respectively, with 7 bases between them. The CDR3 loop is CASGLGSSSGANVLTF. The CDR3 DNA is TGTGCTAGTGGTTTGGGCTCCAGCTCTGGGGCCAACGTCCTGACTTTC.

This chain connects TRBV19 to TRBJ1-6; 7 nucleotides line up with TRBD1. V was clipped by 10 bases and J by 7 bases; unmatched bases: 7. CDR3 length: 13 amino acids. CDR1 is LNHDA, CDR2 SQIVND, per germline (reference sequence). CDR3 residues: CATGTAENSPLHF. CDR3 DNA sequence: TGTGCCACAGGGACAGCAGAGAATTCACCCCTCCACTTT.

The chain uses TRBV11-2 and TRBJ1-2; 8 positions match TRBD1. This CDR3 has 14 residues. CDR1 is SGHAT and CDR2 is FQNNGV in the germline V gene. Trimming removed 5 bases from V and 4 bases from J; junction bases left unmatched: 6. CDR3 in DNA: TGTGCCAGCAGCGGGGAACAGGGGGTCTATGGCTACACCTTC. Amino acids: CASSGEQGVYGYTF.

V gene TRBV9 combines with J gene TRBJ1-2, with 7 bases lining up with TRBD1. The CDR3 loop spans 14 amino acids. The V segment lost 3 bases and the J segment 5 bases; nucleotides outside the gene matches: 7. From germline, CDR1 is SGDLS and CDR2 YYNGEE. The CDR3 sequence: CASSADRTPYGYTF. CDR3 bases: TGTGCCAGCAGCGCGGACAGGACACCTTATGGCTACACCTTC.

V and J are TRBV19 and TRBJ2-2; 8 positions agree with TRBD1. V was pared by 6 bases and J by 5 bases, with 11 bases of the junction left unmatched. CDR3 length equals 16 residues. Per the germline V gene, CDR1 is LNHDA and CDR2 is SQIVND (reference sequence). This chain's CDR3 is CASSKGQGLGTGELFF. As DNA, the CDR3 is TGTGCCAGTAGCAAAGGACAGGGCCTTGGGACCGGGGAGCTGTTTTTT.